The 26 T cell receptor beta chains presented below share a single source sample, sequenced in a study of blood T cell repertoires in COVID-19. Profiling relied on immunoSEQ multiplex PCR, and the TCRdb table lists in-frame clones only, not all of them. Of 200,000 to 250,000 clones in the sample, approximately 81% are singletons; the top ten hold about 0.93%. Input material: peripheral blood. The receptor set was obtained from a man aged 35 to 55 with acute or convalescent COVID-19.

The chain has TRBV5-5 and TRBJ2-3; D might be TRBD2 (7 bases). The V gene lost 4 bases and the J gene lost 5 bases, with 20 bases spanning the gap. Per the germline V gene, CDR1 is SGHKS and CDR2 is YYEKEE (reference sequence). The CDR3 spans 16 residues. CDR3 in amino acids: CASSHTGRGNRDTQYF. CDR3 nucleotide sequence: TGTGCCAGCAGCCACACAGGGCGGGGGAACAGAGATACGCAGTATTTT.

The J gene is TRBJ1-1, the V gene TRBV30; TRBD1 matches at 7 bases. This CDR3 region has 13 residues. CDR1 and CDR2 from the germline V gene are GTSNPN and SVGIG (reference sequence). Trimming removed 6 bases from V and 4 bases from J; junction bases left unmatched: 8. In DNA form, the CDR3 reads TGTGCCTGCAACTCCAACAGGGGCACTGAAGCTTTCTTT. Its translation: CACNSNRGTEAFF.

The V call is TRBV10-3, the J call TRBJ2-7, with TRBD1 matching over 8 bases. The CDR3 totals 15 residues. Germline V gene sequence: CDR1 ENHRY, CDR2 SYGVKD. With V trimmed by 3 bases and J by 3 bases, 7 bases remained unmatched. In DNA, the CDR3 is TGTGCCATCAGTGACGTGGACAGGGCCAGCTACGAGCAGTACTTC. Protein sequence: CAISDVDRASYEQYF.

The sample holds one count of this clone. J is TRBJ1-3 and V is TRBV2; no clear D. The CDR3 sequence is 12 residues long. Germline loops: CDR1 SNHLY, CDR2 FYNNEI. Trimming stripped 4 bases from V and 9 bases from J, with 10 bases between. This CDR3 is CASSGGSFTIYF. CDR3 nucleotide sequence: TGTGCCAGCAGTGGAGGCTCGTTCACCATATATTTT.

This clone came up once. This sample includes further DNA sequences coding for the same CDR3. The J gene is TRBJ1-1, the V gene TRBV7-3, with D uncertain. Trimming stripped 1 base from V and 2 bases from J, with 5 bases between. This CDR3 has 13 amino acids. Germline V gene lookup returns CDR1 SGHTA and CDR2 FQGTGA. The CDR3 region has the DNA TGTGCCAGCAGCTTAAGAGGTAACACTGAAGCTTTCTTT. Translating gives CASSLRGNTEAFF.

Concerning this clone: Germline is not matched at one junction end, which may reflect a read error. V is TRBV30 and J is TRBJ1-2; 7 bases line up with TRBD1. Germline CDR1 GTSNPN, CDR2 SVGIG (reference sequence). This CDR3 has 11 residues. The CDR3 DNA follows: TGTGCCTGGAGTGCCACAGGGGAATTAATCTTC. It codes for CAWSATGELIF.

The genes are TRBV2 and TRBJ1-6; D remains ambiguous. Germline CDR1 SNHLY, CDR2 FYNNEI. The V end was cut by 6 bases, the J end by 9 bases, with 6 bases between. The CDR3 contains 11 residues. The DNA of the CDR3 is TGTGCCAGCAGAACAACTTCACCCCTCCACTTT. It translates to CASRTTSPLHF.

CDR3 sequence reads: CASKGAHYNEQFF. CDR3 bases: TGTGCCAGCAAAGGAGCACACTACAATGAGCAGTTCTTC. The chain combines TRBV12-3 or TRBV12-4 with TRBJ2-1; D remains ambiguous. The CDR3 totals 13 residues. V lost 7 bases to trimming and J lost 3 bases, with 10 bases between them.

This clone was recorded a few times. The genes are TRBV5-1 and TRBJ1-2; D possibly corresponds to TRBD1 (6 bases). The CDR3 covers 15 residues. V was shortened by 1 base and J by 2 bases, with 12 bases between the two germline ends. From germline, CDR1 is SGHRS and CDR2 YFSETQ. The DNA for the CDR3 is TGCGCCAGCAGCTTGATTGGGGGCGTAAACTATGGCTACACCTTC. Translating it yields CASSLIGGVNYGYTF.

The chain carries TRBV5-6 and TRBJ2-2, with a weak D call TRBD2 (6 bases). CDR3 size: 15 residues. Germline V lookup: CDR1 SGHDT, CDR2 YYEEEE. Deletions cut 0 bases from V and 6 bases from J, with 12 bases between. CDR3 sequence (DNA): TGTGCCAGCAGCTTGGCCTCCAGGGAGGCCGGGGAGCTGTTTTTT. This gives the protein CASSLASREAGELFF.

V and J are TRBV6-2 or TRBV6-3 and TRBJ2-3; 9 nucleotides match TRBD1. V lost 4 bases and J lost 4; bases outside the gene matches: 9. CDR3 length: 16 amino acids. Germline values: CDR1 MNHEY, CDR2 SVGEGT. The CDR3 sequence: CASSFEPQGASDTQYF. The DNA of the CDR3 is TGTGCCAGCAGTTTTGAACCACAGGGGGCCTCAGATACGCAGTATTTT.

This chain links TRBV9 with TRBJ1-2, with D uncertain. There are 16 residues in the CDR3. CDR1 is SGDLS, CDR2 YYNGEE, per germline. V dropped 4 bases and J dropped 8 bases, with 24 bases sitting between them. The CDR3 loop reads CASSSDASTVPWGYTF. CDR3 sequence (DNA): TGTGCCAGCAGCTCCGATGCCTCCACAGTCCCTTGGGGCTACACCTTC.

Here the CDR3 reads CASNVGGESAYGYTF. CDR3 nucleotide sequence: TGTGCCAGCAACGTTGGGGGCGAAAGCGCCTATGGCTACACCTTC. The V gene is TRBV9, the J gene TRBJ1-2, with a possible D match to TRBD1 (6 bases). With 6 bases removed from V and 4 bases from J, the gap between germline ends came to 19 bases. CDR3 length: 15 residues. Germline CDR1 and CDR2: SGDLS and YYNGEE.

The chain is built from TRBV4-3 and TRBJ2-4; TRBD1 is a possible D gene (5 bases). The CDR3 consists of 18 residues. Trimming stripped 0 bases from V and 0 bases from J, with 15 bases between. The V gene's germline CDR1 is LGHNA and CDR2 YSLEER. The CDR3 loop is CASSQDSQGLLAKNIQYF. CDR3 coding DNA: TGCGCCAGCAGCCAAGATAGCCAGGGCCTCCTAGCCAAAAACATTCAGTACTTC.

Points on this clone: Within the sample, other DNA sequences also encode this same CDR3. This chain uses TRBV5-4 with TRBJ1-1; D not certain. The CDR3 sequence is 13 residues long. V gave up 0 bases and J gave up 1 base, with 4 bases separating them. The germline gives CDR1 SGHNT, CDR2 YYREEE (reference sequence). CDR3 residues: CASSLGRNTEAFF. In DNA form, the CDR3 reads TGTGCCAGCAGCTTGGGTAGGAACACTGAAGCTTTCTTT.

This sequence joins TRBV4-2 and TRBJ2-3; 9 bases map to TRBD2. The CDR3 covers 16 residues. J gave up 3 bases and V 4 bases, and 8 bases lay outside the gene matches. The germline CDR1 and CDR2 sequences are LGHNA and YNFKEQ. The CDR3 DNA reads as TGTGCCAGCAGCCGACTCAGGGCGGGGGGGACAGATACGCAGTATTTT. Its protein product is CASSRLRAGGTDTQYF.

The chain has TRBV6-6 and TRBJ1-5; D call uncertain. Germline V lookup: CDR1 MNHNY, CDR2 SVGAGI (reference sequence). Between the trimmed V and J ends, which lost 1 base and 5 bases, there was a span of 9 bases. CDR3 size: 14 residues. CDR3 coding DNA: TGTGCCAGCAGTTACTTTGGCCCCGATCAGCCCCAGCATTTT. Its translation is CASSYFGPDQPQHF.

This chain connects TRBV6-5 to TRBJ2-3; a possible D gene is TRBD2 (6 bases). Germline CDR1 is MNHEY and CDR2 is SVGAGI. V was trimmed by 8 bases and J by 0 bases, leaving 15 bases between them. This CDR3 is built from 15 residues. CDR3 residues: CASSLSGASTDTQYF. In nucleotides, the CDR3 is TGTGCCAGCTCCCTTAGCGGAGCCAGCACAGATACGCAGTATTTT.

This chain links TRBV6-2 or TRBV6-3 with TRBJ2-4; weak D call: TRBD1 (6 bases). V lost 6 bases and J lost 1, with 16 bases in between. This CDR3 is built from 16 residues. Germline CDR1 is MNHEY and CDR2 is SVGEGT. CDR3 loop: CASSPTGWGAKNIQYF. In DNA, the CDR3 is TGTGCCAGCAGCCCTACAGGGTGGGGGGCCAAAAACATTCAGTACTTC.

V and J are TRBV28 and TRBJ1-1; no clear D. Germline V gene lookup returns CDR1 MDHEN and CDR2 SYDVKM. V was cut by 3 bases and J by 10 bases, with 15 bases left in between. The CDR3 has 13 amino acids. CDR3 sequence: CASSFIEGERAFF. DNA of the CDR3: TGTGCCAGCAGTTTTATTGAGGGTGAAAGAGCTTTCTTT.

CDR3 nucleotides: TGTGCCAGCAGCTTAGTCTCGGGACAGGGAGGTTCACCCCTCCACTTT. This encodes CASSLVSGQGGSPLHF. V is TRBV7-9 and J is TRBJ1-6, with TRBD1 matching over 9 bases. Looked up from germline, CDR1 is SEHNR and CDR2 is FQNEAQ (reference sequence). V shed 1 base and J 9 bases; nucleotides not matched to a gene: 7. The CDR3 is made up of 16 amino acids.

This chain connects TRBV5-4 to TRBJ1-4, with D tentatively TRBD1 (5 bases). This CDR3 comprises 13 residues. The germline CDR1 and CDR2 sequences are SGHNT and YYREEE (reference sequence). V lost 0 bases and J lost 5, with 5 bases in between. The CDR3 nucleotides read TGTGCCAGCAGCTTGGACAGGAATGAAAAACTGTTTTTT. This codes for CASSLDRNEKLFF.

This clone was seen only a few times. The chain uses TRBV28 and TRBJ1-2; D perhaps matches TRBD1 (5 bases). The CDR3 consists of 12 residues. V lost 7 bases and J lost 10, with 16 bases in between. Germline assignment: CDR1 MDHEN and CDR2 SYDVKM. The CDR3 DNA is TGTGCCAGCACCCAGGGAAATACTCCCTACACCTTC. This sequence encodes CASTQGNTPYTF.

This chain uses TRBV7-9 with TRBJ1-4, with 10 bases aligning to TRBD1. Germline V gives CDR1 SEHNR, CDR2 FQNEAQ (reference sequence). Trimming took 1 base from V and 8 from J; bases not matched to a gene: 7. This CDR3 comprises 16 residues. The CDR3 reads CASSLGRDRGGEKLFF. For the CDR3, the DNA is TGTGCCAGCAGCTTAGGGCGGGACAGGGGCGGCGAAAAACTGTTTTTT.

The J gene is TRBJ2-7, the V gene TRBV5-5, with D maybe TRBD1 (6 bases). The CDR3 loop spans 14 amino acids. V was pared by 4 bases and J by 2 bases, with 13 bases between. The germline CDR1 and CDR2 sequences are SGHKS and YYEKEE (reference sequence). The CDR3 loop reads CASSLRDTPYEQYF. CDR3 DNA: TGTGCCAGCAGCCTACGGGACACCCCCTACGAGCAGTACTTC.

This clone was seen only once. The J gene is TRBJ2-7, the V gene TRBV2, with 9 bases fitting TRBD2. Looked up from germline, CDR1 is SNHLY and CDR2 is FYNNEI. After removal of 5 bases from V and 2 bases from J, the junction contained 7 bases not matched to a gene. The CDR3 sequence is 15 residues long. The CDR3 nucleotides read TGTGCCAGCAGTCGCTCGGGCGGGGGGGCCTACGAGCAGTACTTC. Protein sequence: CASSRSGGGAYEQYF.